This TCR beta chain was captured in a study of T cells in tuberculosis. Study outcomes and limitations: The TCR-beta difference was not significant; alpha differences partly reflected length. Classification accuracy was 87% (AUROC around 0.9) with the GMM-specific repertoire.

As for this clone: What it binds is unknown.

The data were produced by immunoSEQ multiplex PCR, yet TCRdb's version contains in-frame clones alone and is incomplete. The table has 30,000 to 40,000 clones, around 97% seen once; the top ten hold under 7%. Sequenced: PBMCs. This receptor was identified in a donor between 10 and 35 years old with latent tuberculosis or without tuberculosis infection.

CDR3 in amino acids: CASTRDSFNSYEQYF. The CDR3, as DNA: TGTGCCAGCACCCGGGACAGCTTTAATTCCTACGAGCAGTACTTC. The chain recombines TRBV6-5 with TRBJ2-7, with 7 bases that match TRBD1. This CDR3 has 15 residues. V gave up 7 bases and J gave up 1 base; unmatched junction bases: 10. Germline V gene sequence: CDR1 MNHEY, CDR2 SVGAGI.